This T cell receptor beta chain was sequenced for a study of identical twins. From the 5' RACE reads, TCRdb called clonotypes with MiXCR, one entry per CDR3 protein. The sample holds around 300,000 distinct CDR3 sequences, about 8.9% seen once. Donors were all healthy Caucasians. This CDR3 has 15 residues. Trimming removed 4 bases from V and 5 bases from J, with 17 bases in between. Germline V gives CDR1 SNHLY, CDR2 FYNNEI. The same sample was also used in a study of yellow fever vaccine responses in identical twins.

The sequence derives from a woman in her late teens or twenties in good health. Source material: memory (CD45RO+) T cells sorted from blood. The chain has TRBV2 and TRBJ2-5, with D perhaps matching TRBD1 (5 bases). The CDR3 loop is CASSGTQGVGETQYF. The CDR3 DNA sequence: TGTGCCAGCAGTGGTACCCAAGGGGTCGGCGAGACCCAGTACTTC.